The next 10 T cell receptor beta chains were all read from a single sample in a study of naive and memory T cell subsets. Whole-study results and caveats: Naive repertoires, especially CD8, held a few larger clonotypes, possibly memory cells re-expressing CD45RA.

The beta constant-region primer was an equimolar mix of two oligonucleotides covering TRBC1 and TRBC2. Nested alpha and beta constant-region primers with the SP2 primer drove four PCR rounds on ligated cDNA. Via MiXCR, TCRdb re-called the UMI-ligation and nested PCR reads, giving one row per CDR3 protein. The data hold more than 95,000 distinct CDR3 sequences, with roughly 15% observed a single time. For these TCRs, the target antigens are not known. The sequenced sample was naive CD8+ T cells from blood. These receptors all stem from a human donor in good health.

This clonotype was found a few times. This sequence joins TRBV28 and TRBJ1-6; D uncertain. With 2 bases removed from V and 0 bases from J, the gap between germline ends came to 8 bases. CDR3 length equals 16 residues. Germline-derived CDR1 and CDR2 are MDHEN and SYDVKM. DNA of the CDR3: TGTGCCAGCAGTTTACAGCTAAGCTCCTATAATTCACCCCTCCACTTT. Its protein is CASSLQLSSYNSPLHF.

The chain carries TRBV20-1 and TRBJ2-2, with 7 bases that match TRBD2. The CDR3 extends over 16 amino acids. J gave up 0 bases and V 3 bases, and 7 bases lay outside the gene matches. CDR1 is DFQATT, CDR2 SNEGSKA, per germline (reference sequence). This chain's CDR3 is CSARGGRSTNTGELFF. As DNA, the CDR3 is TGCAGTGCTAGGGGGGGGAGGTCAACGAACACCGGGGAGCTGTTTTTT.

This clonotype was picked up many times. This chain joins TRBV7-9 and TRBJ1-4, with unresolved D. CDR3 length equals 14 residues. Germline V gene data show CDR1 as SEHNR and CDR2 as FQNEAQ (reference sequence). The ends were cut back, 5 bases at V and 3 bases at J, with 10 bases in the middle. The CDR3 coding sequence is TGTGCCAGCAGCCCAAGTTTGGCTAATGAAAAACTGTTTTTT. Translating gives CASSPSLANEKLFF.

This sequence joins TRBV29-1 and TRBJ2-7, with 7 nucleotides matching TRBD2. Per the germline V gene, CDR1 is SQVTM and CDR2 is ANQGSEA. Trimming took 1 base from V and 2 from J; bases not matched to a gene: 11. The CDR3 totals 16 residues. The CDR3 DNA follows: TGCAGCGTTGAAGTCGATGCGGGAGCTTTTCCCTACGAGCAGTACTTC. Translated, it gives CSVEVDAGAFPYEQYF.

This rearrangement joins TRBV7-9 to TRBJ2-5; 7 nucleotides align to TRBD2. CDR1 is SEHNR, CDR2 FQNEAQ, per germline (reference sequence). The CDR3 consists of 14 residues. Germline trimming cut 3 bases from V and 0 bases from J; bases unmatched to any gene: 1. CDR3 nucleotides: TGTGCCAGCAGCTTTCTAGCGGACCAAGAGACCCAGTACTTC. Amino acids: CASSFLADQETQYF.

The chain recombines TRBV14 with TRBJ1-2; the D gene is possibly TRBD1 (5 bases). The CDR3 has 15 amino acids. Trimming took 4 bases from V and 5 from J, leaving 17 bases between them. In germline, CDR1 is SGHDN, CDR2 FVKESK. CDR3 nucleotide sequence: TGTGCCAGCAGCCCCGATAAATGGGGGTTGTATGGCTACACCTTC. Protein sequence: CASSPDKWGLYGYTF.

The chain has TRBV10-3 and TRBJ2-1, with D perhaps matching TRBD1 or TRBD2 (5 bases each). Germline assignment: CDR1 ENHRY and CDR2 SYGVKD. The CDR3 contains 15 residues. Trimming left V 8 bases short and J 7 bases short, with 21 bases between. CDR3 region: CAILRMGEIWNEQFF. As DNA, the CDR3 is TGTGCCATCCTCAGGATGGGGGAGATTTGGAATGAGCAGTTCTTC.

This chain connects TRBV28 to TRBJ2-3; 11 positions agree with TRBD2. The CDR3 spans 17 residues. Germline loops: CDR1 MDHEN, CDR2 SYDVKM. V dropped 6 bases and J dropped 2; count of bases not matched to a gene: 10. CDR3 loop: CASSQAPTSGVTDTQYF. Written as DNA, the CDR3 is TGTGCCAGCAGCCAAGCCCCGACTAGCGGGGTCACAGATACGCAGTATTTT.

This clonotype was found many times. This chain links TRBV28 with TRBJ1-5; perhaps TRBD1 as D (6 bases). Germline V gene sequence: CDR1 MDHEN, CDR2 SYDVKM. The V end was cut by 2 bases, the J end by 3 bases, with 20 bases between. CDR3 size: 18 residues. As DNA, the CDR3 is TGTGCCAGCAGTTTACTGAGCGGGACAAAGGTTTTCAATCAGCCCCAGCATTTT. As protein: CASSLLSGTKVFNQPQHF.

This clonotype was detected once. The rearrangement links TRBV4-2 to TRBJ1-4; the D is unclear. The CDR3 totals 15 residues. The V gene's germline CDR1 is LGHNA and CDR2 YNFKEQ. Trimming removed 0 bases from V and 2 bases from J, with 7 bases in between. This chain's CDR3 is CASSQDLTTNEKLFF. The CDR3 DNA is TGTGCCAGCAGCCAAGATCTAACTACTAATGAAAAACTGTTTTTT.